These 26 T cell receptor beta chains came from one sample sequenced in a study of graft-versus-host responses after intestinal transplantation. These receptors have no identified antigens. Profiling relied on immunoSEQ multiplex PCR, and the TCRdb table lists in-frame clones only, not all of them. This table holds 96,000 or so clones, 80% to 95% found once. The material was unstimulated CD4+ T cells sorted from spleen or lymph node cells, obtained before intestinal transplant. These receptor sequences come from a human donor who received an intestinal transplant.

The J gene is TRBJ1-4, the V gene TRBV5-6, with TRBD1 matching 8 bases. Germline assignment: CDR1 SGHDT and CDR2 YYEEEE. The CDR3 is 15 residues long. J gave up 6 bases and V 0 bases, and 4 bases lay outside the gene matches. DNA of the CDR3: TGTGCCAGCAGCTTGGGTTGGACAGGGCATGAAAAACTGTTTTTT. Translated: CASSLGWTGHEKLFF. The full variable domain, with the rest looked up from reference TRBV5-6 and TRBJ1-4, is DAGVTQSPTHLIKTRGQQVTLRCSPKSGHDTVSWYQQALGQGPQFIFQYYEEEERQRGNFPDRFSGHQFPNYSSELNVNALLLGDSALYLCASSLGWTGHEKLFFGSGTQLSVL.

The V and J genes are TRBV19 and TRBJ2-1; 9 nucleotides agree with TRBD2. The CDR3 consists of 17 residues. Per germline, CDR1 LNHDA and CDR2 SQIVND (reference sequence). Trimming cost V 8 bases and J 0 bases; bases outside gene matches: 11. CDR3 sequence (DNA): TGTGCCAGTGGGAGACTAGCGGTACTCAACTCCTACAATGAGCAGTTCTTC. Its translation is CASGRLAVLNSYNEQFF.

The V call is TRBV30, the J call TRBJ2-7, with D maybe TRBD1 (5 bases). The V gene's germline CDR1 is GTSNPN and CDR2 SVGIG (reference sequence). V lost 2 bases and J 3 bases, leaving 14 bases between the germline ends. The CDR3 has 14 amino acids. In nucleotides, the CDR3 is TGTGCCTGGAGTCCCCTAGGGGCAGACTACGAGCAGTACTTC. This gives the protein CAWSPLGADYEQYF.

The CDR3 here is CASSLGLAGGPLTYEQYF. In DNA form, the CDR3 reads TGCGCCAGCAGCTTGGGCCTAGCGGGAGGTCCCCTTACCTACGAGCAGTACTTC. The gene calls are TRBV5-1 and TRBJ2-7; 11 bases fit TRBD2. The V segment lost 0 bases and the J segment 2 bases; nucleotides outside the gene matches: 10. From germline, CDR1 is SGHRS and CDR2 YFSETQ. The CDR3 runs to 18 residues.

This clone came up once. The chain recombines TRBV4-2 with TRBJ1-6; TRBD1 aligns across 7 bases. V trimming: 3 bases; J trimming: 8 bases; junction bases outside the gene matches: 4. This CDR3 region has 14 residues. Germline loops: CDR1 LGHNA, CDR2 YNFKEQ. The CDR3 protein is CASSQDRYHSPLHF. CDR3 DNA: TGTGCCAGCAGCCAGGACAGGTACCATTCACCCCTCCACTTT.

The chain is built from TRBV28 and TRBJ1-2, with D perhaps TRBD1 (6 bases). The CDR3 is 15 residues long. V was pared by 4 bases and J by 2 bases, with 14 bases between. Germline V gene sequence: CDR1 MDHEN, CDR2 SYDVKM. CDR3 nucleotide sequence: TGTGCCAGCAGTTCAACCCCAGGGGAGAACTATGGCTACACCTTC. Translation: CASSSTPGENYGYTF.

Here the CDR3 DNA reads TGTGCCATAGATTTAGCGGGGGGCCTCGGAGAGACCCAGTACTTC. Translation: CAIDLAGGLGETQYF. The chain recombines TRBV6-1 with TRBJ2-5; 10 bases are a match to TRBD2. Per germline, CDR1 MNHNS and CDR2 SASEGT. V lost 10 bases, J lost 4 bases, and 12 bases stayed unmatched. This CDR3 region has 15 residues.

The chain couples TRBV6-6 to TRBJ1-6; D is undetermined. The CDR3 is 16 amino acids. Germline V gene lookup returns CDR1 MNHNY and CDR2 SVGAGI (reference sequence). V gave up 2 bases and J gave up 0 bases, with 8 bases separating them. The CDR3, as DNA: TGTGCCAGCAGTTACCGCGTAATCTCCTATAATTCACCCCTCCACTTT. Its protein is CASSYRVISYNSPLHF.

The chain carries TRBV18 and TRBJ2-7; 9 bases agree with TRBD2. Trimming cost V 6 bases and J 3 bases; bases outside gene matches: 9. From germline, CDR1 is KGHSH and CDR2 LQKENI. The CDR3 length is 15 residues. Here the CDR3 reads CASSRSGAGGYEQYF. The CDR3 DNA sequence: TGTGCCAGCTCCCGAAGTGGAGCGGGAGGCTACGAGCAGTACTTC.

This CDR3 is CASSSRIGGDGNQPQHF. The CDR3 coding sequence is TGTGCCAGTAGTTCTCGGATAGGGGGGGATGGCAATCAGCCCCAGCATTTT. The chain links TRBV19 to TRBJ1-5, with a tentative D call TRBD1 (6 bases). The CDR3 runs to 17 residues. Trimming stripped 5 bases from V and 2 bases from J, with 19 bases between. Germline V gene lookup returns CDR1 LNHDA and CDR2 SQIVND (reference sequence).

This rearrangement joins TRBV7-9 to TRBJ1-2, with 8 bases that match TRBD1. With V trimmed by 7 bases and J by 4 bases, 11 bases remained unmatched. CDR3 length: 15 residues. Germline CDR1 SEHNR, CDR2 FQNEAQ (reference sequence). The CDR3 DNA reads TGTGCCAGCAACCTACCGGACAGGGACTCCTATGGCTACACCTTC. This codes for CASNLPDRDSYGYTF.

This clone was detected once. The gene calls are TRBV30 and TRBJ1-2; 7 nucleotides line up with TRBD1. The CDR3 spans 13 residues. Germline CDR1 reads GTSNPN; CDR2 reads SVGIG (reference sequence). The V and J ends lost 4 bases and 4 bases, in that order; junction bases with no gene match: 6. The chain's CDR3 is CAWTRDSPYGYTF. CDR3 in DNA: TGTGCCTGGACTCGGGACAGCCCCTATGGCTACACCTTC. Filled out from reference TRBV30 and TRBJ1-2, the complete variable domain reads SQTIHQWPATLVQPVGSPLSLECTVEGTSNPNLYWYRQAAGRGLQLLFYSVGIGQISSEVPQNLSASRPQDRQFILSSKKLLLSDSGFYLCAWTRDSPYGYTFGSGTRLTVV.

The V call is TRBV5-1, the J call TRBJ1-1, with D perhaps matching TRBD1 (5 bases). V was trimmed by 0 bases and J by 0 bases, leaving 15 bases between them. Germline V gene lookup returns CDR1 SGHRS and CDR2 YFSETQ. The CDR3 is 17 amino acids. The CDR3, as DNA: TGCGCCAGCAGCTTGGATGGTATGGGCAGGGTGAACACTGAAGCTTTCTTT. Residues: CASSLDGMGRVNTEAFF. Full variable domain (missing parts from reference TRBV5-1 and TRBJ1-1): KAGVTQTPRYLIKTRGQQVTLSCSPISGHRSVSWYQQTPGQGLQFLFEYFSETQRNKGNFPGRFSGRQFSNSRSEMNVSTLELGDSALYLCASSLDGMGRVNTEAFFGQGTRLTVV.

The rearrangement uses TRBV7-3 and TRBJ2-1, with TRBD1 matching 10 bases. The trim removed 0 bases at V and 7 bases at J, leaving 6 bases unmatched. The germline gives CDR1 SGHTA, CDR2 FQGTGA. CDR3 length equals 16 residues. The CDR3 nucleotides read TGTGCCAGCAGCTTAACCCCCGGGACAGGGGCGAATGAGCAGTTCTTC. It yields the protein CASSLTPGTGANEQFF.

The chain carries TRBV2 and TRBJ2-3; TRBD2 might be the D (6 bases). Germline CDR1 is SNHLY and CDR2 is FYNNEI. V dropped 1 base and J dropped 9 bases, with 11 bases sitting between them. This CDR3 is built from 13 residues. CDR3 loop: CASSEEGGATQYF. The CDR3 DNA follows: TGTGCCAGCAGTGAAGAAGGCGGGGCCACGCAGTATTTT.

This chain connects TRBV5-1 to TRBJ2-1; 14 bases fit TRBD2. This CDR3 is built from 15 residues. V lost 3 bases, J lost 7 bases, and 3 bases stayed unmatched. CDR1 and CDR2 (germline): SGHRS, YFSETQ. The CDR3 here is CASSWTSGGSNEQFF. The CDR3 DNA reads TGCGCCAGCAGCTGGACTAGCGGGGGGTCGAATGAGCAGTTCTTC.

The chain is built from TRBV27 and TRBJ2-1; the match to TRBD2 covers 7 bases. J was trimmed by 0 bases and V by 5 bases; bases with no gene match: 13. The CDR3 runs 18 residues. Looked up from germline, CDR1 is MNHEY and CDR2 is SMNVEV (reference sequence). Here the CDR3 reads CASSPQRLAPSSYNEQFF. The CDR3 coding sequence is TGTGCCAGCAGTCCCCAGAGACTAGCCCCGAGCTCCTACAATGAGCAGTTCTTC.

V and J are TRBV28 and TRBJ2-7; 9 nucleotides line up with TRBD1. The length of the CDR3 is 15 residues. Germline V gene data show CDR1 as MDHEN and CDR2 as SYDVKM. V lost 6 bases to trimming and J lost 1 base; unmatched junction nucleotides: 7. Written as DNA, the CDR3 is TGTGCCAGCAGCCGGACCGGGACAGGGTCCTACGAGCAGTACTTC. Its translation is CASSRTGTGSYEQYF.

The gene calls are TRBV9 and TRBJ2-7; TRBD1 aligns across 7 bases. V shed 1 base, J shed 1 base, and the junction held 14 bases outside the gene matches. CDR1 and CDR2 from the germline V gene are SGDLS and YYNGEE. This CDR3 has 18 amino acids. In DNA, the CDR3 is TGTGCCAGCAGCGTAAGAGGAGACAGGGTTAAGGAATCCTACGAGCAGTACTTC. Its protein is CASSVRGDRVKESYEQYF.

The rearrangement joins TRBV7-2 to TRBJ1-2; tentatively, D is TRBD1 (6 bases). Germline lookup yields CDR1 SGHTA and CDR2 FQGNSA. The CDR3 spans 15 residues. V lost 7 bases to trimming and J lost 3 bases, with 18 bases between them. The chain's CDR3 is CASTRDTLLHYGYTF. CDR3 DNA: TGTGCCAGCACCCGGGACACTCTTCTCCACTATGGCTACACCTTC.

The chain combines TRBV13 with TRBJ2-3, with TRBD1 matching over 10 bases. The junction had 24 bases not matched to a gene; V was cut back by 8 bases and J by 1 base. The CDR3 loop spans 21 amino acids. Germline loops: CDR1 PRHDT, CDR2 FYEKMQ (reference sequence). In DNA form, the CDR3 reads TGTGCCAGCCGCGGGACAGGGGACCCCCTCTCCGTTACGACACGCACAGATACGCAGTATTTT. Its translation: CASRGTGDPLSVTTRTDTQYF.

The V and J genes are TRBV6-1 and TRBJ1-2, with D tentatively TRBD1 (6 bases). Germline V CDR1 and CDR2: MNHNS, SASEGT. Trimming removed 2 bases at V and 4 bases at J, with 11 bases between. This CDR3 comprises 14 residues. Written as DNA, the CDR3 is TGTGCCAGCAGTGAATCGGGCAGGGGCTATGGCTACACCTTC. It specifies CASSESGRGYGYTF.

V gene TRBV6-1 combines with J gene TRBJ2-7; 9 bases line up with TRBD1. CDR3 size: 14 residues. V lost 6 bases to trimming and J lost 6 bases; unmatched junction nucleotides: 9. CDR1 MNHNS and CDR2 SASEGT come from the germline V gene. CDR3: CASRGQGIRGEQYF. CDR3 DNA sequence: TGTGCCAGCAGAGGACAGGGGATCCGCGGCGAGCAGTACTTC.

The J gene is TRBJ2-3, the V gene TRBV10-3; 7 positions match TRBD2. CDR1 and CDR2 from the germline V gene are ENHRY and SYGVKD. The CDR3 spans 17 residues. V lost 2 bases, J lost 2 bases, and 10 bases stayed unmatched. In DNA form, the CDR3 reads TGTGCCATCAGTGAGGGGAAGCGGGGATCTTTCACAGATACGCAGTATTTT. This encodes CAISEGKRGSFTDTQYF.

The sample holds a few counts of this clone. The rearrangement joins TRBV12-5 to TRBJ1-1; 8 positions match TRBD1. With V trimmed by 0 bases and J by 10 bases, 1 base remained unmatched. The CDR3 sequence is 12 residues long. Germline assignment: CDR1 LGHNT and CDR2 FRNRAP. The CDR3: CASGLVQGGAFF. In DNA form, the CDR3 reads TGTGCTAGTGGTTTGGTACAGGGGGGAGCTTTCTTT.

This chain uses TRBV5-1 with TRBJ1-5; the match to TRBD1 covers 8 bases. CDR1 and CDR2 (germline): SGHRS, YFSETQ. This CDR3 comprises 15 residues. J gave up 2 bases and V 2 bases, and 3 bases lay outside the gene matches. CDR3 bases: TGCGCCAGCAGCTTCACGACAGGGGGCAATCAGCCCCAGCATTTT. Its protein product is CASSFTTGGNQPQHF.